The clone carrying this T cell receptor (beta chain) was seen a handful of times. Its target is not known. The study sequenced cultured CD4+ T cell DNA using the Oncomine TCR Beta short-read assay. Via MiXCR, TCRdb re-called the PCR reads, giving one row per CDR3 protein. The repertoire holds roughly 15,000 distinct CDR3 sequences, with about 48% as singletons. The record originates from a study of vaccination and CD4 T cells after COVID-19. Treatment specified: roughly 10-day PBMC culture with coronavirus spike peptide pools or control peptides (ViraFEST assay). There are 14 residues in the CDR3. CDR1 SGHVS and CDR2 FQNEAQ come from the germline V gene. The V end lost 5 bases, the J end lost 4 bases, and 14 bases lay between the germline ends.

Sequenced material: CD4+ T cells from blood, cultured in vitro, taken before SARS-CoV-2 vaccination. This receptor was taken from a human donor who had recovered from COVID-19. The rearrangement uses TRBV7-8 and TRBJ1-2; no reliable D call. Here the CDR3 reads CASSPLRGSYGYTF. DNA of the CDR3: TGTGCCAGCAGCCCACTAAGAGGGAGCTATGGCTACACCTTC.